This T cell receptor beta chain was observed in a study of CD8 T cells in Susac syndrome. Study overall: Clinical remission applied to roughly 8 sequenced Susac syndrome patients, and roughly six had active disease. When their blood was taken, patients with Susac syndrome were therapy-naive, taking corticosteroids, or taking intravenous immunoglobulin alone.

Study-wide results and limits: CD4+ T cell repertoires in Susac syndrome exhibited no evidence of clonal expansion.

V gave up 4 bases and J gave up 9 bases, with 16 bases separating them. Looked up from germline, CDR1 is SEHNR and CDR2 is FQNEAQ (reference sequence). The CDR3 is made up of 13 amino acids. Random-hexamer reverse transcription was applied to roughly 0.5 to 1 ug RNA. TCRdb analysed the immunoSEQ multiplex PCR reads with MiXCR anew, one entry per CDR3 protein. This sample carries some 180,000 distinct CDR3 sequences, about 91% of them seen once, and the ten largest clones take 0.085% to 0.09%. A word on this clonotype: The antigen remains unidentified.

The rearrangement joins TRBV7-9 to TRBJ2-7; D is unresolved. The origin of this receptor is a human donor with Susac syndrome. The sequencing sample was made of CD4+ T cells from PBMCs. The CDR3 nucleotides read TGTGCCAGCAGCTCTGACCTCCCCGGTGGGCAGTACTTC. This codes for CASSSDLPGGQYF.